This TCR beta chain derives from a study of Graves' ophthalmopathy and Graves' hyperthyroidism. Researchers took RNA transcripts and amplified TCR beta CDR3 regions from them. A first-round RT-PCR used HTBI primers, followed by a second-round multiplex PCR. TCRdb fed the multiplex PCR reads into MiXCR, producing one record per CDR3 protein. The data show roughly 610,000 distinct CDR3 sequences, approximately 21% seen once. There are 14 residues in the CDR3. The germline CDR1 and CDR2 sequences are DFQATT and SNEGSKA (reference sequence). V lost 6 bases and J lost 5; bases outside the gene matches: 11.

What was sequenced was peripheral blood. The V call is TRBV20-1, the J call TRBJ1-2, with 8 bases that match TRBD1. This TCR came from a woman younger than 30 with stable Graves' hyperthyroidism. Some clones in this sample may be carry-over from other donors' samples. CDR3 protein: CSADLRGRIYGYTF. The CDR3 nucleotides read TGCAGTGCAGATCTCAGGGGGCGAATTTATGGCTACACCTTC.